The 17 T cell receptor beta chains in this list originate from one sample, sequenced in a study of T cell repertoires in cytomegalovirus infection. Their antigen targets remain unknown. In TCRdb, the reads were re-called with MiXCR into one record per CDR3 protein. The sample holds fewer than 900,000 distinct CDR3 sequences; around 29% are singletons and the top ten take roughly 14%. The specimen was cultured CD8+ T cells from PBMCs, collected from culture after CMV antigen stimulation. The receptor source for this set is a human donor in good health (CMV status not recorded). Some clones in this sample may be carry-over from other donors' samples.

The sample holds a few counts of this clonotype. This chain links TRBV4-1 with TRBJ1-1, with D possibly TRBD1 on 5 matching bases. Trimming shortened V by 0 bases and J by 12 bases, and 17 bases separated the two germline ends. Germline V gene data show CDR1 as MGHRA and CDR2 as YSYEKL. The length of the CDR3 is 14 residues. The CDR3 loop is CASSQDSQGPQTFF. Written as DNA, the CDR3 is TGCGCCAGCAGCCAAGATAGCCAGGGACCTCAAACTTTCTTT.

This clonotype was seen a few times. The chain uses TRBV11-2 and TRBJ2-4, with 12 nucleotides matching TRBD1. Germline V gives CDR1 SGHAT, CDR2 FQNNGV. Losses at the gene ends were 5 bases for V and 7 bases for J; bases not matched to a gene: 21. This CDR3 comprises 20 residues. The CDR3 nucleotides are TGTGCCAGCAGCCTTTATGCCCCTCCGGGACAGGGGGCGATGGTCAACATTCAGTACTTC. It specifies CASSLYAPPGQGAMVNIQYF.

The chain carries TRBV6-6 and TRBJ2-2; D is unresolved. The CDR3 consists of 15 residues. Germline-derived CDR1 and CDR2 are MNHNY and SVGAGI (reference sequence). The V end was cut by 0 bases, the J end by 2 bases, with 7 bases between. The chain's CDR3 is CASSYSMGNTGELFF. CDR3 DNA sequence: TGTGCCAGCAGTTACTCGATGGGTAACACCGGGGAGCTGTTTTTT.

Ten or more counts support this clonotype. The CDR3 loop reads CASSPTDRGSVMTGELFF. The CDR3 DNA reads as TGTGCCAGCAGTCCAACGGACAGGGGGTCGGTAATGACCGGGGAGCTGTTTTTT. The V and J genes are TRBV7-9 and TRBJ2-2; 10 nucleotides line up with TRBD1. This CDR3 spans 18 amino acids. V lost 6 bases, J lost 5 bases, and 15 bases stayed unmatched. Germline V gene data show CDR1 as SEHNR and CDR2 as FQNEAQ (reference sequence).

The gene calls are TRBV6-1 and TRBJ1-5, with a weak D call TRBD1 (5 bases). Trimming pared 6 bases from V and 7 bases from J, leaving 13 bases between. The CDR3 contains 13 residues. Germline lookup yields CDR1 MNHNS and CDR2 SASEGT. The CDR3 DNA follows: TGTGCCAGCAGCCCATACGGGGACCAGCCCCAGCATTTT. This translates into CASSPYGDQPQHF.

The chain recombines TRBV2 with TRBJ2-2, with 8 bases matching TRBD2. Looked up from germline, CDR1 is SNHLY and CDR2 is FYNNEI. The V gene end was trimmed by 1 base and the J gene end by 0 bases; junction bases not matched to a gene: 1. CDR3 size: 16 residues. CDR3 in DNA: TGTGCCAGCAGTGAAGGGACTAGCCCGAACACCGGGGAGCTGTTTTTT. It is translated as CASSEGTSPNTGELFF.

This clonotype was seen more than once but under ten times. This chain joins TRBV28 and TRBJ2-1; D is tentatively TRBD1 or TRBD2 (6 bases each). The V end lost 7 bases, the J end lost 7 bases, and 17 bases lay between the germline ends. Germline loops: CDR1 MDHEN, CDR2 SYDVKM. CDR3 length equals 14 residues. The CDR3, as DNA: TGTGCCAGCACCTTAGAGGGGGGTCGGAATGAGCAGTTCTTC. Its protein is CASTLEGGRNEQFF.

V and J are TRBV27 and TRBJ2-3; D gene ambiguous. This CDR3 is built from 11 residues. The germline V gene encodes CDR1 MNHEY and CDR2 SMNVEV (reference sequence). Trimming left V 8 bases short and J 6 bases short, with 9 bases between. The CDR3 nucleotides are TGTGCCAGCCACGCGGAGGATACGCAGTATTTT. Its protein product is CASHAEDTQYF.

This clonotype was seen ten or more times. This chain joins TRBV7-8 and TRBJ2-2; 8 bases are a match to TRBD1. J lost 1 base, V lost 2 bases, and 15 bases had no gene match. Looked up from germline, CDR1 is SGHVS and CDR2 is FQNEAQ. This CDR3 comprises 20 residues. The CDR3 spells CASSLPPPAGQAKNTGELFF. CDR3 sequence (DNA): TGTGCCAGCAGCTTACCCCCCCCGGCGGGACAGGCCAAGAACACCGGGGAGCTGTTTTTT.

This clonotype was observed a few times. The chain joins TRBV7-3 to TRBJ2-3; D ambiguous. Germline V lookup: CDR1 SGHTA, CDR2 FQGTGA. V lost 5 bases and J 5 bases, leaving 11 bases between the germline ends. The CDR3 has 13 residues. CDR3 protein: CASSQNLLDTQYF. As DNA, the CDR3 is TGTGCCAGCAGCCAGAATCTATTAGATACGCAGTATTTT.

In its sample, this clonotype was seen a few times. The genes are TRBV28 and TRBJ2-7; D is tentatively TRBD1 or TRBD2 (6 bases each). V lost 3 bases, J lost 6 bases, and 9 bases lay in between. This CDR3 is built from 12 residues. Per germline, CDR1 MDHEN and CDR2 SYDVKM. CDR3 amino acids: CASSFSGAEQYV. The CDR3 region has the DNA TGTGCCAGCAGTTTCTCGGGGGCCGAGCAGTACGTC.

The table lists this clonotype with a few counts. Here the CDR3 reads CASSLGTTSEQFF. DNA of the CDR3: TGTGCCAGCAGCTTAGGGACTACGTCTGAGCAGTTCTTC. The rearrangement uses TRBV7-6 and TRBJ2-1; tentative D call: TRBD2 (6 bases). This CDR3 has 13 residues. The germline V gene has CDR1 SGHVS and CDR2 FNYEAQ. Deletions cut 1 base from V and 9 bases from J, with 10 bases between.

This clonotype was seen a few times. The chain couples TRBV4-1 to TRBJ2-2; TRBD2 matches at 14 bases. Germline CDR1 is MGHRA and CDR2 is YSYEKL. With 4 bases clipped from V and 6 bases from J, the junction kept 4 bases outside the gene matches. The CDR3 runs to 16 residues. The CDR3 loop reads CASSPGLAGGSGELFF. CDR3 sequence (DNA): TGCGCCAGCAGCCCAGGACTAGCGGGGGGCTCCGGGGAGCTGTTTTTT.

This clonotype has a handful of counts. The gene calls are TRBV7-9 and TRBJ1-4; D unresolved. V was clipped by 5 bases and J by 13 bases, with 26 bases between them. The CDR3 extends over 16 amino acids. CDR1 is SEHNR, CDR2 FQNEAQ, per germline (reference sequence). The CDR3 loop is CASSPQEGGSRTGLFF. The CDR3 region has the DNA TGTGCCAGCAGCCCTCAGGAGGGAGGGTCCAGAACGGGACTGTTTTTT.

The rearrangement uses TRBV25-1 and TRBJ2-2, with D maybe TRBD2 (6 bases). The germline CDR1 and CDR2 sequences are MGHDK and SYGVNS. This CDR3 has 16 residues. The germline V and J ends were trimmed by 1 base and 5 bases, with 14 bases remaining between them. CDR3 bases: TGTGCCAGCAGTGAATGGTTGGGGGGATCGACCGGGGAGCTGTTTTTT. This translates into CASSEWLGGSTGELFF. The full variable domain, rest sourced from reference TRBV25-1 and TRBJ2-2, is EADIYQTPRYLVIGTGKKITLECSQTMGHDKMYWYQQDPGMELHLIHYSYGVNSTEKGDLSSESTVSRIRTEHFPLTLESARPSHTSQYLCASSEWLGGSTGELFFGEGSRLTVL.

This clonotype was seen a few times. The CDR3 sequence: CANHRSYGASSGANVLTF. The CDR3 DNA follows: TGTGCCAACCACCGGTCGTACGGTGCCTCCTCTGGGGCCAACGTCCTGACTTTC. V is TRBV7-6 and J is TRBJ2-6; no clear D. CDR1 is SGHVS, CDR2 FNYEAQ, per germline. The CDR3 length is 18 residues. V was shortened by 10 bases and J by 0 bases, with 22 bases between the two germline ends.

This clonotype was seen more than once but under ten times. The gene calls are TRBV4-1 and TRBJ2-2; D remains ambiguous. V was pared by 0 bases and J by 3 bases, with 8 bases between. Germline V gene lookup returns CDR1 MGHRA and CDR2 YSYEKL. CDR3 length: 15 residues. For the CDR3, the DNA is TGCGCCAGCAGCCAAGAACCGGGCGACACCGGGGAGCTGTTTTTT. Translating gives CASSQEPGDTGELFF.